This TCR beta chain was sequenced during a study of cytomegalovirus exposure and HLA in healthy donors. Study-level results: Being indistinguishable, some V segments were excluded, TRBV6-2 and TRBV6-3 among them.

These donors counted as nominally healthy when sampled, but unrecorded immune exposures were likely. Comments on this clone: Its antigen is undetermined.

60 Vbeta and 13 Jbeta primers were used in PCR. Authors' data handling: The authors later counted roughly 77 million unique TCR beta chains, around 9.9 million of them shared. This table comes from immunoSEQ multiplex PCR, and its TCRdb copy is limited to in-frame clones, with some not included. V, J and clone size are those of that table, while D and trimming were read from the DNA. This sample yields under 170,000 clones, of which around 75% are seen a single time; 3% to 4% belongs to the top ten. The CDR3 contains 15 residues. Trimming pared 3 bases from V and 0 bases from J, leaving 10 bases between. The V gene's germline CDR1 is SEHNR and CDR2 FQNEAQ (reference sequence).

This clonotype was sampled from a human donor in good health. This chain connects TRBV7-9 to TRBJ2-3; D possibly corresponds to TRBD2 (6 bases). Sequencing used PBMCs. This CDR3 reads CASSLVGTSTDTQYF. The CDR3 DNA reads TGTGCCAGCAGCTTGGTGGGGACTAGCACAGATACGCAGTATTTT. The whole variable domain, filled in from reference TRBV7-9 and TRBJ2-3, reads DTGVSQNPRHKITKRGQNVTFRCDPISEHNRLYWYRQTLGQGPEFLTYFQNEAQLEKSRLLSDRFSAERPKGSFSTLEIQRTEQGDSAMYLCASSLVGTSTDTQYFGPGTRLTVL.